Presented here are 12 T cell receptor beta chains from one specimen sequenced in a study of cytomegalovirus exposure and HLA in healthy donors. Method: immunoSEQ multiplex PCR; TCRdb's copy keeps in-frame clones and lacks some. Of over 150,000 clones in the sample, roughly 91% are singletons; the top ten hold approximately 10%. Sequencing was carried out using PBMCs. These receptor sequences come from a woman aged 18-30 years in good health and CMV-seropositive.

V and J are TRBV7-8 and TRBJ2-7; 8 nucleotides agree with TRBD2. V lost 5 bases and J lost 0; bases outside the gene matches: 9. Germline lookup yields CDR1 SGHVS and CDR2 FQNEAQ. The CDR3 is made up of 16 amino acids. CDR3 bases: TGTGCCAGCAGCCCCGGGGGCGGGAGGATCTCCTACGAGCAGTACTTC. Translated: CASSPGGGRISYEQYF.

The rearrangement links TRBV4-3 to TRBJ1-1, with TRBD1 as a possible D gene (5 bases). The CDR3 totals 14 residues. Between the trimmed V and J ends, which lost 1 base and 6 bases, there was a span of 12 bases. Per germline, CDR1 LGHNA and CDR2 YSLEER. The DNA of the CDR3 is TGCGCCAGCAGCCAAGCCTCAGGGAAGGCTGAAGCTTTCTTT. This encodes CASSQASGKAEAFF.

The genes are TRBV29-1 and TRBJ2-5; the match to TRBD2 covers 10 bases. The CDR3 consists of 14 residues. The junction had 4 bases not matched to a gene; V was cut back by 6 bases and J by 0 bases. CDR1 SQVTM and CDR2 ANQGSEA come from the germline V gene. The CDR3 reads CSVLAGAYQETQYF. CDR3 nucleotides: TGCAGCGTCCTAGCGGGGGCGTACCAAGAGACCCAGTACTTC.

The chain employs TRBV7-9 and TRBJ2-7; no definite D call. Trimming shortened V by 1 base and J by 3 bases, and 7 bases separated the two germline ends. Germline V lookup: CDR1 SEHNR, CDR2 FQNEAQ (reference sequence). The CDR3 consists of 13 residues. CDR3 sequence: CASSLDGNYEQYF. The CDR3 nucleotides are TGTGCCAGCAGCTTAGACGGTAACTACGAGCAGTACTTC.

The gene calls are TRBV7-2 and TRBJ2-7, with a weak D call TRBD1 (5 bases). There are 13 residues in the CDR3. Deletions cut 2 bases from V and 5 bases from J, with 10 bases between. Germline values: CDR1 SGHTA, CDR2 FQGNSA. The CDR3 nucleotides read TGTGCCAGCAGCTTACGCAGGGTCCACGAGCAGTACTTC. Protein product: CASSLRRVHEQYF.

The genes are TRBV5-1 and TRBJ1-2, with a possible D match to TRBD1 (5 bases). Per germline, CDR1 SGHRS and CDR2 YFSETQ. The CDR3 is 13 amino acids. Trimming cost V 5 bases and J 2 bases, with 10 bases left between them. CDR3 nucleotides: TGCGCCAGCAGAACAGGATCAAACTATGGCTACACCTTC. It yields the protein CASRTGSNYGYTF. The variable domain in full, completed from reference TRBV5-1 and TRBJ1-2, reads KAGVTQTPRYLIKTRGQQVTLSCSPISGHRSVSWYQQTPGQGLQFLFEYFSETQRNKGNFPGRFSGRQFSNSRSEMNVSTLELGDSALYLCASRTGSNYGYTFGSGTRLTVV.

In DNA, the CDR3 is TGCGCCAGCAGCTCGTACGACAGGGACGAGCAGTACTTC. Translated, it gives CASSSYDRDEQYF. The J gene is TRBJ2-7, the V gene TRBV5-1, with 7 bases aligning to TRBD1. J lost 5 bases, V lost 3 bases, and 5 bases had no gene match. The CDR3 runs 13 residues. Germline CDR1 is SGHRS and CDR2 is YFSETQ. Filled out from reference TRBV5-1 and TRBJ2-7, the complete variable domain reads KAGVTQTPRYLIKTRGQQVTLSCSPISGHRSVSWYQQTPGQGLQFLFEYFSETQRNKGNFPGRFSGRQFSNSRSEMNVSTLELGDSALYLCASSSYDRDEQYFGPGTRLTVT.

The chain joins TRBV5-6 to TRBJ2-5, with 8 bases aligning to TRBD1. The CDR3 has 15 amino acids. Germline CDR1 reads SGHDT; CDR2 reads YYEEEE. V gave up 4 bases and J gave up 4 bases; unmatched junction bases: 9. This chain's CDR3 is CASSLGQGVGETQYF. CDR3 sequence (DNA): TGTGCCAGCAGCCTTGGACAGGGAGTGGGAGAGACCCAGTACTTC.

The rearrangement links TRBV30 to TRBJ2-3; TRBD2 is a possible D gene (6 bases). Trimming stripped 0 bases from V and 2 bases from J, with 12 bases between. The germline V gene encodes CDR1 GTSNPN and CDR2 SVGIG (reference sequence). This CDR3 region has 15 residues. This CDR3 is CAWSVKGLLTDTQYF. The CDR3, as DNA: TGTGCCTGGAGTGTTAAGGGACTGCTCACAGATACGCAGTATTTT.

This sequence joins TRBV7-2 and TRBJ1-5; D might be TRBD1 (5 bases). Deletions cut 2 bases from V and 3 bases from J, with 20 bases between. Germline V gene sequence: CDR1 SGHTA, CDR2 FQGNSA. The CDR3 has 18 amino acids. CDR3 sequence reads: CASSLRGGAEAINQPQHF. DNA for the CDR3: TGTGCCAGCAGCTTACGTGGAGGGGCAGAAGCGATCAATCAGCCCCAGCATTTT.

V gene TRBV5-4 combines with J gene TRBJ2-1; 7 nucleotides line up with TRBD2. This CDR3 comprises 15 residues. V was clipped by 1 base and J by 1 base; unmatched bases: 2. Germline lookup yields CDR1 SGHNT and CDR2 YYREEE (reference sequence). CDR3 region: CASSLTSESYNEQFF. CDR3 sequence (DNA): TGTGCCAGCAGCTTGACTAGCGAATCCTACAATGAGCAGTTCTTC.

This CDR3 is CASLVGGESGNTIYF. CDR3 in DNA: TGTGCCAGCTTAGTGGGGGGAGAGTCAGGAAACACCATATATTTT. The chain is built from TRBV28 and TRBJ1-3, with D possibly matching TRBD1 (5 bases). The CDR3 consists of 15 residues. Trimming took 8 bases from V and 4 from J, leaving 18 bases between them. Germline V lookup: CDR1 MDHEN, CDR2 SYDVKM. The variable domain in full, with the rest retrieved from reference TRBV28 and TRBJ1-3, is DVKVTQSSRYLVKRTGEKVFLECVQDMDHENMFWYRQDPGLGLRLIYFSYDVKMKEKGDIPEGYSVSREKKERFSLILESASTNQTSMYLCASLVGGESGNTIYFGEGSWLTVV.